This T cell receptor beta chain was recorded in a study of blood T cells in healthy people across ages. Whole-study findings and limits: Older individuals had lower TCR beta diversity per million T cells (the decline was roughly linear). Estimates of total diversity, which came from one million sequenced T cells, were considered to be underestimates. Versus aged donors, long-lived donors had higher diversity and more naive CD4+ cells.

Each sample used at least 7 million PBMCs. The CDR3 spans 14 residues. Germline V gene data show CDR1 as LNHNV and CDR2 as YYDKDF (reference sequence). V lost 7 bases and J lost 6; bases outside the gene matches: 6. PCR was performed a second time for roughly 6 to 12 cycles using a sample-barcoded 5' primer and a J-beta primer mix. Each CDR3 protein gets one entry after TCRdb re-called the 5' RACE reads with MiXCR. The table lists approximately 830,000 distinct CDR3 sequences, 60% to 80% of them singletons, with around 30% in the top ten. As concerns this clonotype: Its antigen is unknown.

This clonotype was sampled from a man aged 25-40 years in good health. The source material was blood. V usage is TRBV15 and J usage is TRBJ1-6; 7 bases are a match to TRBD1. The CDR3 here is CATTPGTANSPLHF. The DNA of the CDR3 is TGTGCCACCACCCCCGGGACAGCTAATTCACCCCTCCACTTT. Combining the CDR3 with reference TRBV15 and TRBJ1-6 gives the whole variable domain DAMVIQNPRYQVTQFGKPVTLSCSQTLNHNVMYWYQQKSSQAPKLLFHYYDKDFNNEADTPDNFQSRRPNTSFCFLDIRSPGLGDTAMYLCATTPGTANSPLHFGNGTRLTVT.